This note documents a single T cell receptor beta chain sequence. Its antigen is undetermined. In germline, CDR1 is SGHVS, CDR2 FQNEAQ. The V segment lost 4 bases and the J segment 6 bases; nucleotides outside the gene matches: 7. This CDR3 has 16 amino acids. This entry comes from a study of T-cell memory formation after mild COVID-19. As for the study in general: TCR clusters were largely donor specific. Study-level findings and limits: The finding that pre-infection memory included some responding clones suggested that cross-reactive memory joined. Clones shrinking from day 15 to 85 showed even CD4/CD8 mixes; later expanders tilted CD4+.

Constant-segment primers and 5'RACE yielded cDNA libraries for TCR alpha and TCR beta, each carrying sample barcodes and UMIs. One entry per CDR3 protein, called by TCRdb with MiXCR from the 5' RACE reads. The sample lists about 82,000 distinct CDR3 sequences, about 13% seen once, with about 25% in the top ten. This clonotype was sampled from an adult woman who had mild COVID-19 (a few samples of this study predate the infection). Cell type and time point are not known. Sequencing was carried out using PBMCs or a T cell subset sorted from them (not recorded which). This chain links TRBV7-8 with TRBJ2-1; 12 bases match TRBD2. The CDR3 DNA reads as TGTGCCAGCAGCTCCCCCGGGACTAGCGGGCCCAATGAGCAGTTCTTC. Translation gives CASSSPGTSGPNEQFF.